This T cell receptor beta chain is drawn from a study of T cell clonotyping in hematopoietic cell transplantation. Regarding the study as a whole: Recipient TCR diversity dropped after transplant; expanded clonotypes rose from day 30 to 180. Cells were unsorted, so CD4 and CD8 contributions were not separated.

The data were produced by immunoSEQ multiplex PCR, yet TCRdb's version contains in-frame clones alone and is incomplete. The top ten hold approximately 5% of the sample, which has around 17,000 clones, 80% to 95% seen once. As for this clone: Antigen specificity is unknown.

The ends were cut back, 0 bases at V and 6 bases at J, with 12 bases in the middle. In germline, CDR1 is SGHTA, CDR2 FQGNSA. CDR3 size: 16 residues. Sequencing was carried out using peripheral blood mononuclear cells. This sequence originates from a man between 40 and 49 years old in good health. Some clones in this sample may be carry-over from other donors' samples. The genes are TRBV7-2 and TRBJ1-6; D may be TRBD1 (5 bases). This chain's CDR3 is CASSLALGTSNSPLHF. The CDR3 region has the DNA TGTGCCAGCAGCTTAGCATTAGGGACCAGTAATTCACCCCTCCACTTT. The full variable domain, its missing parts supplied by reference TRBV7-2 and TRBJ1-6, is GAGVSQSPSNKVTEKGKDVELRCDPISGHTALYWYRQSLGQGLEFLIYFQGNSAPDKSGLPSDRFSAERTGGSVSTLTIQRTQQEDSAVYLCASSLALGTSNSPLHFGNGTRLTVT.